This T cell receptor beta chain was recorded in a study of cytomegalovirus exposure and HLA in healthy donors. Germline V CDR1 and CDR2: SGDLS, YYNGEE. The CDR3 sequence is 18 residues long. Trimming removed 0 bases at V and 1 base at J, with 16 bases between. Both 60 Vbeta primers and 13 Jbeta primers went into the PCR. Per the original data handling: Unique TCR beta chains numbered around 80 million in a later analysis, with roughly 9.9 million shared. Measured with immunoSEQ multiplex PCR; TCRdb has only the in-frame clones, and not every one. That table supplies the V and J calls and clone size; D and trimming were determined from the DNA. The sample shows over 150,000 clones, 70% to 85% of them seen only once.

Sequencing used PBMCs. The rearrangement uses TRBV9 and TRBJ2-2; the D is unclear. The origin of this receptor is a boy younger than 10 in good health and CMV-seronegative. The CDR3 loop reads CASSVGWYSSLNTGELFF. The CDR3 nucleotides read TGTGCCAGCAGCGTAGGTTGGTACAGCTCCTTGAACACCGGGGAGCTGTTTTTT.